The source of this TCR beta chain is a study of chemoradiotherapy in HPV16-positive cancers. As for the study in general: Candidate HPV-specific clones and shared TCR motifs came from two HPV16-positive patients.

On this clone itself: The antigen remains unidentified.

Only in-frame clones appear in the TCRdb table, and some are missing; sequencing was by immunoSEQ multiplex PCR. The sample has about 36,000 clones; 92% are singletons. Samples were taken several times over chemoradiotherapy. Whole-study results and caveats: HPV-responsive T-cell expansion during chemoradiotherapy was linked to improved recurrence-free survival in HPV16-positive patients. Candidate HPV-specific clones and E7-related TCR motifs grew in tumor during treatment.

With 6 bases clipped from V and 2 bases from J, the junction kept 2 bases outside the gene matches. The CDR3 extends over 14 amino acids. Germline V gene lookup returns CDR1 MNHNS and CDR2 SASEGT. Sequencing used blood, obtained from a patient who underwent chemoradiotherapy. This sequence joins TRBV6-1 and TRBJ1-3; 9 bases align to TRBD1. This TCR derives from a human donor with HPV-associated anogenital cancer. The CDR3 region is CASSRDRAGNTIYF. The CDR3 DNA sequence: TGTGCCAGCAGCAGGGACAGGGCTGGAAACACCATATATTTT.